This T cell receptor beta chain was sequenced during a study of blood T cell repertoires in COVID-19. Cohort 3 recovery required two negative PCRs, clearance, or symptom resolution. Trimming took 6 bases from V and 8 from J, leaving 13 bases between them. Germline values: CDR1 SNHLY, CDR2 FYNNEI. The CDR3 sequence is 13 residues long. Assay: immunoSEQ multiplex PCR; the TCRdb copy retains only in-frame clones and omits some. The sample records 250,000 or so clones, 84% being singletons. The clonotype comes from a man aged 55 to 70 who had recovered from COVID-19. The sequencing sample was made of PBMCs or T cells enriched from blood (not recorded which). V and J are TRBV2 and TRBJ1-4; D is perhaps TRBD1 (5 bases). CDR3 protein: CASRRTMEEKLFF. CDR3 in DNA: TGTGCCAGCAGGCGGACAATGGAGGAAAAACTGTTTTTT.